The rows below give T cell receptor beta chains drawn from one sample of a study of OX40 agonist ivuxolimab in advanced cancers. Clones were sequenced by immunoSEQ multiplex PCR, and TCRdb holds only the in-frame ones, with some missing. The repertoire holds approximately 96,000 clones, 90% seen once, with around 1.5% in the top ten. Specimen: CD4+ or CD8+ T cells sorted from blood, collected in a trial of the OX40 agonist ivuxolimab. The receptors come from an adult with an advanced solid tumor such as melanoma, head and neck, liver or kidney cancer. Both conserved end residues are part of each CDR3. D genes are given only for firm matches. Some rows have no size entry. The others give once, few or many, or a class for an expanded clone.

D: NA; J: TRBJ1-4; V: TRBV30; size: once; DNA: TGTGCCTGGAGTATACCTCGGGGAGGGGATGAAAAACTGTTTTTT; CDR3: CAWSIPRGGDEKLFF
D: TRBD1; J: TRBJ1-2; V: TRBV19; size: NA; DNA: TGTGCCAGTAAGGTGGACAGGGGGCAGGGCTATGGCTACACCTTC; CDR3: CASKVDRGQGYGYTF
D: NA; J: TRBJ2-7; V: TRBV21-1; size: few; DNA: TGTGCCAGCAGCAGCTTAGCGACTAGCGGGAGAACCTACGAGCAGTACTTC; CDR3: CASSSLATSGRTYEQYF
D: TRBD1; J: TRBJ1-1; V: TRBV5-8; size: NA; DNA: TGTGCCAGCAGCCAGGAGACAGGGATCGCCACTGAAGCTTTCTTT; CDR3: CASSQETGIATEAFF
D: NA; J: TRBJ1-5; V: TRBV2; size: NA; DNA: TGTGCCAGCAGTGCCATGGGGGGGAATCAGCCCCAGCATTTT; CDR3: CASSAMGGNQPQHF
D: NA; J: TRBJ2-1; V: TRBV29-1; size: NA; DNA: TGCAGCGTAGCCCAGGCCCGGGGCTCAATAGACAATGAGCAGTTCTTC; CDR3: CSVAQARGSIDNEQFF
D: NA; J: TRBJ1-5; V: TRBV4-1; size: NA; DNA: TGCGCCAGCAGCCAATTGGGTACGAGCAATCAGCCCCAGCATTTT; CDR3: CASSQLGTSNQPQHF
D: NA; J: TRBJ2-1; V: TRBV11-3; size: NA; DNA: TGTGCCAGCAGCGCCCGGTCGAGACAGGCGAGTGAGCAGTTCTTC; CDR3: CASSARSRQASEQFF
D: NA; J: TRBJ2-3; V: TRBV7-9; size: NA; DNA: TGTGCCAGCAGACCGGGGGCAGGGCGCTCCAATACGCAGTATTTT; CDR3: CASRPGAGRSNTQYF
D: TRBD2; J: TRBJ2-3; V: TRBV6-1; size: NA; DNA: TGTGCCAGCAGTGTTAGCGGGAGGGCCGCAGATACGCAGTATTTT; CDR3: CASSVSGRAADTQYF
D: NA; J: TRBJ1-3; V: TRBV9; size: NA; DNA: TGTGCCAGCAGCTTCGGTCGAGAGGGAAACACCATATATTTT; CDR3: CASSFGREGNTIYF
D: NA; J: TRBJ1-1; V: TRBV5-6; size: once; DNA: TGTGCCAGCAGCTTCGGAGGGGGGTACACTGAAGCTTTCTTT; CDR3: CASSFGGGYTEAFF
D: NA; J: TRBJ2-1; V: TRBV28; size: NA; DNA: TGTGCCAGCAGTTTAGTTGGCTATAGAAGCGATGAGCAGTTCTTC; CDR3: CASSLVGYRSDEQFF
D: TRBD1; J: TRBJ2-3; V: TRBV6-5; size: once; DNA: TGTGCCAGCAGTTACGGGACAGGGGGAGATACGCAGTATTTT; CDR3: CASSYGTGGDTQYF
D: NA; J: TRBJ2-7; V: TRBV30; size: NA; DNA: TGTGCCTGGAAGGGGCGGGTACCCCCTTACGAGCAGTACTTC; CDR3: CAWKGRVPPYEQYF
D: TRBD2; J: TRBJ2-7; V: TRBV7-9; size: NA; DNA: TGTGCCAGCAGCTTCTGGCCCTCAGTAGCGGGAGGCTACGAGCAGTACTTC; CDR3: CASSFWPSVAGGYEQYF
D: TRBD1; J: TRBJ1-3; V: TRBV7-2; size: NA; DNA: TGTGCCAGCGGGGGACAGCCAAGCTCTGGAAACACCATATATTTT; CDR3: CASGGQPSSGNTIYF
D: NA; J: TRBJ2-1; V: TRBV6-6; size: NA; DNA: TGTGCCAGCAAGGAGGGGCCATACAATGAGCAGTTCTTC; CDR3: CASKEGPYNEQFF
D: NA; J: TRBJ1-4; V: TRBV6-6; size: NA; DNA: TGTGCCAGCAGCCCGACTGACGGCGGGATTCAAAAACTGTTTTTT; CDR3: CASSPTDGGIQKLFF
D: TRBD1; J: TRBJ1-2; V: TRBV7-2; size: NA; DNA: TGTGCCAGCAGCTCCCGACAGGGAGCTAGGTATGGCTACACCTTC; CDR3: CASSSRQGARYGYTF
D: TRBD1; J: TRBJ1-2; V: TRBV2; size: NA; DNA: TGTGCCAGCAGTGGACAGGGGGGATTCTATGGCTACACCTTC; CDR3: CASSGQGGFYGYTF
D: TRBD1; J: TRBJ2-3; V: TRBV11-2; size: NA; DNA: TGTGCCAGCAGCTTAGGCGGACAGGGTGCAGATACGCAGTATTTT; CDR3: CASSLGGQGADTQYF
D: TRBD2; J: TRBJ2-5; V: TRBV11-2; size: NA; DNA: TGTGCCAGCAGCTCCATCGAGACTAGCGGGGACTCAGAGACCCAGTACTTC; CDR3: CASSSIETSGDSETQYF
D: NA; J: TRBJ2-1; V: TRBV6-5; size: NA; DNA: TGTGCCAGCATGAGCTCCACCTTTGAGCAGTTCTTC; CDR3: CASMSSTFEQFF
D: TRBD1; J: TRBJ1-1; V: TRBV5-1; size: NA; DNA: TGCGCCAGCAGCCTCCGGACAGGGGAAAACACTGAAGCTTTCTTT; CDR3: CASSLRTGENTEAFF
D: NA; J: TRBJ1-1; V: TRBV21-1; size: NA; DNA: TGTGCCAGCAGCTCGTTCATAGCTAACATTCGCACTGAAGCTTTCTTT; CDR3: CASSSFIANIRTEAFF
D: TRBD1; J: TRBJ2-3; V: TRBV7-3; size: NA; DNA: TGTGCCAGCAGCATGCCCCAGGGGGCTGGCACAGATACGCAGTATTTT; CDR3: CASSMPQGAGTDTQYF
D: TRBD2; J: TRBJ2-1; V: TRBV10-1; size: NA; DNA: TGCGCCAGCAGTAACCCCGGGAGGTCCTACAATGAGCAGTTCTTC; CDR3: CASSNPGRSYNEQFF
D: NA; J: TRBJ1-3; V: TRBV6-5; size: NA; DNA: TGTGCCAGCAGCTTGGACCCAAGAGAGAACACCATATATTTT; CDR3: CASSLDPRENTIYF
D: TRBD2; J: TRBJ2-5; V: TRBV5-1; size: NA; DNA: TGCGCCAGCACAGCAACTAGCGGGACAGAGACCCAGTACTTC; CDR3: CASTATSGTETQYF
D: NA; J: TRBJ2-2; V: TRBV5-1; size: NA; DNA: TGCGCCAGCAGCTTCAGGGACAACACCGGGGAGCTGTTTTTT; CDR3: CASSFRDNTGELFF
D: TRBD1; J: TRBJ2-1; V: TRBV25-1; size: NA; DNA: TGTGCCAGCAGTGAATATCGGGCAGGGGGCGCTGGAGATGAGCAGTTCTTC; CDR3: CASSEYRAGGAGDEQFF
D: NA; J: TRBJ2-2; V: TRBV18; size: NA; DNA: TGTGCCAGCTCACCCCCAGTCCAACACACCGGGGAGCTGTTTTTT; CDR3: CASSPPVQHTGELFF
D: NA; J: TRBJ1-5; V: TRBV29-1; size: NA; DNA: TGCAGCGTTGGCGGTCAGGGTGGCAATCAGCCCCAGCATTTT; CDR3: CSVGGQGGNQPQHF
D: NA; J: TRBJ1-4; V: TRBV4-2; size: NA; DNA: TGTGCCAGCAGCCAAGATCTTGGGGATTTAGGAAAACTGTTTTTT; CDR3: CASSQDLGDLGKLFF
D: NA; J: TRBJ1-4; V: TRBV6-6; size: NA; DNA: TGTGCCAGCAGTTACTCCGACAGCTTAAATGAAAAACTGTTTTTT; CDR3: CASSYSDSLNEKLFF
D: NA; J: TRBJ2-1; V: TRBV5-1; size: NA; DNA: TGCGCCAGCAGCCCGTCAGCGGGTGAGCAGTTCTTC; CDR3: CASSPSAGEQFF
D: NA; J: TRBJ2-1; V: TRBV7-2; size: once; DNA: TGTGCCAGCAGCGAACAGATTAGAACCTACAATGAGCAGTTCTTC; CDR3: CASSEQIRTYNEQFF
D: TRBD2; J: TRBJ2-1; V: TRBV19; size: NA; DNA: TGTGCCAGTAGTATAGTAGCGGGGCTTTCCTACAATGAGCAGTTCTTC; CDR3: CASSIVAGLSYNEQFF
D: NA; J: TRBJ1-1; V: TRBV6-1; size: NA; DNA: TGTGCCAGCAGTGTCATCCGGGGGCAGCGACAGAACACTGAAGCTTTCTTT; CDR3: CASSVIRGQRQNTEAFF
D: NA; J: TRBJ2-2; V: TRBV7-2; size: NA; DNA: TGTGCCAGCACCCTGCCCCGGGGGGAGCTGTTTTTT; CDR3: CASTLPRGELFF
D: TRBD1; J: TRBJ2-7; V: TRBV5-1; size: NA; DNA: TGCGCCAGCAGCACCTCCGGGACAGGGTCCTACGAGCAGTACTTC; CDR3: CASSTSGTGSYEQYF
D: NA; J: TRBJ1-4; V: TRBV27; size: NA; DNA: TGTGCCAGCAGTTCTCCAGCAGGGGCCTCTAAAGAGAGTGAAAAACTGTTTTTT; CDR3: CASSSPAGASKESEKLFF
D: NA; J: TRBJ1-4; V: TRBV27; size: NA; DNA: TGTGCCAGCAGTTTAAGTTTTCGAAACAGTCTCCCGAGAAAACTGTTTTTT; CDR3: CASSLSFRNSLPRKLFF
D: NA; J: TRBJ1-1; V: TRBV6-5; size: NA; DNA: TGTGCCAGCAAAGGAGGTTCTGAAGCTTTCTTT; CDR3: CASKGGSEAFF
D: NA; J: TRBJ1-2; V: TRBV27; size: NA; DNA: TGTGCCAGCAGATTTAGGGGGGGTGGCTATGGCTACACCTTC; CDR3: CASRFRGGGYGYTF
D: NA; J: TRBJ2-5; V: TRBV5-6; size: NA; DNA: TGTGCCAGCAGCTCCGGGCCAGGGAGAGACCAAGAGACCCAGTACTTC; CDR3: CASSSGPGRDQETQYF
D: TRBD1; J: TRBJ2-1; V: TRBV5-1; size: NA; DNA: TGCGCCAGCAGCTTGGAAAGGCTGGGACAGGGCTACAATGAGCAGTTCTTC; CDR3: CASSLERLGQGYNEQFF
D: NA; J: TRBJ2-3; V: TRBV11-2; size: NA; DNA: TGTGCCAGCAGCATTAGCGGCAGCACAGATACGCAGTATTTT; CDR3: CASSISGSTDTQYF
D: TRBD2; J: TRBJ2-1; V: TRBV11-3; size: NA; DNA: TGTGCCAGCAGCTCGACTAGCGGGTACAATGAGCAGTTCTTC; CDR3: CASSSTSGYNEQFF
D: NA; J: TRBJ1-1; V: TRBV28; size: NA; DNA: TGTGCCAGCAGTATACAGAGAGCTTTCTTT; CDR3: CASSIQRAFF
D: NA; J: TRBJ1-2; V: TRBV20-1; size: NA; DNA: TGCAGTGCTAGACAGACCGATGGCTACACCTTC; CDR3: CSARQTDGYTF
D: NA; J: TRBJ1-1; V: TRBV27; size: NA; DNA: TGTGCCAGCAGTTTCACCTTCCACACTGAAGCTTTCTTT; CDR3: CASSFTFHTEAFF
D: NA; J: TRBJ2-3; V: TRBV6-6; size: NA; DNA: TGTGCCAGCACTAGGGACTTCACAGATACGCAGTATTTT; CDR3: CASTRDFTDTQYF
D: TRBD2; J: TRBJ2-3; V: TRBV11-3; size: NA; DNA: TGTGCCAGCAGCGTTACTAGCGGCACAGATACGCAGTATTTT; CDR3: CASSVTSGTDTQYF